The T cell receptor beta chain under discussion was sequenced for a study of massively parallel sequencing of T cell beta chains (dated by TCRdb to the late 2000s). Context from the whole study: The study profiled human TCR beta CDR3 diversity in peripheral blood using 5'-RACE, Illumina short-read sequencing and a dedicated short-read assembly strategy. Broad study findings and their caveats: Most clonotypes (about 70% of the roughly 34,000) were supported by a single sequence read, by which apparent diversity could in principle be inflated. Only about 23,000 (around 70%) of the clonotypes could be assigned a unique TRBV gene. In subsampling, clonotype counts increased linearly with read number, which indicated that sequencing depth was far from saturation. Since the RNA was pooled from many donors, the results capture clonotype abundance averaged across the population rather than the repertoire of any individual. CDR3 beta length spanned 21 to 81 nucleotides, with a peak at 45 nucleotides. Across the roughly 31,000 distinct clonotypes, single-copy clonotypes accounted for 55% to 80% of clonotypes yet represented only about 20% of assemblies. Preferential PCR amplification of some TRBV and TRBJ sequences may have skewed the reported gene usage frequencies.

The sequencer was an Illumina Genome Analyzer II. After two rounds of nested PCR using TRBC1/TRBC2-specific primers, a RACE product of roughly 520 bp was obtained and then gel-purified. To give RACE a 5' anchor, first-strand cDNA synthesis used a TRBC-specific primer together with a template-switching oligonucleotide. Since the RACE amplicon was too long to sequence directly with short reads, the amplicon was concatemerized by ligation and then sheared by sonication. PAGE was used to isolate a size fraction of 100 to 300 bp, and that fraction then underwent shotgun sequencing on the Illumina platform. In separate runs on an Illumina GAII, sequencing yielded 18.8 million 36-nt reads and 21.7 million 50-nt single-end reads. In the paper's pipeline: Assembly of the roughly 40,000,000 pooled reads was done with iSSAKE, using the parameters -m 15, -o 2 and -r 0.7. Seeds for the de novo CDR3 beta assemblies came from reads aligning to the ends of Ensembl TRBV gene predictions that carried unmatched junctional bases. Clonotype abundance was estimated as the number of matching assembled contigs, not raw read depth. Among the assembled clonotypes, about 2,100 (approximately 6%) contained in-frame stop codons and were discarded, which left some 35,000 productive clonotypes. Of the roughly 270 unique TCR sequences obtained by Sanger sequencing of cloned RACE products, roughly 63% were also present in the Illumina assembly. TCRdb reran the public reads through fastp at Q25 and MiXCR, keeping productive beta chains. Each CDR3 protein appears once, grouped with its most common genes and DNA. The V and J calls were not made by the authors but by TCRdb's processing. The sample yields some 4,300 distinct CDR3 sequences; 30% to 45% were counted once. Jointly, the top ten make up under 3% of the sample.

The donor pool was composed of about 370 males and 150 to 200 females, all aged roughly 18 to 40 years. From about 150 liters of pooled peripheral blood, peripheral leukocyte polyA+ RNA was isolated. A commercial mRNA preparation from normal human peripheral blood leukocytes, pooled from 550 or so individuals, served as the starting material. Note on this clonotype: Its antigen is still unknown. No per-base quality is available; no much larger clone lies one base away.

The clonotype originates from a pool of human donors in good health; the sample was commercial RNA pooled from many donors. The sample was commercial RNA from peripheral blood pooled from many donors.

The DNA reads TGCGCCAGCAGCTTGTGGGCCGATGGGGGAGAAGCTTTCTTT. Its amino acids are CASSLWADGGEAFF. This chain is built from TRBV5-1 and TRBJ1-1; tentative D gene TRBD1, with 5 bases matching. V was cut back by 1 base and J by 8 bases, leaving a gap of 15 bases between them. Taken from cysteine to phenylalanine, the CDR3 has 14 residues. Left in the record is the CDR3 DNA by itself, 42 bases read in frame from the first base. In the germline V gene, CDR1 corresponds to SGHRS and CDR2 to YFSETQ.